This T cell receptor beta chain was sequenced during a study of blood T cell repertoires in COVID-19. Method: immunoSEQ multiplex PCR; TCRdb's copy keeps in-frame clones and lacks some. The sample holds about 140,000 clones, around 90% seen once. Sequenced sample: peripheral blood. The source of this sequence is a woman between 50 and 59 years old with acute or convalescent COVID-19.

CDR3 in amino acids: CASSADSASYEQYF. CDR3 DNA sequence: TGCGCCAGCAGCGCGGACAGCGCTTCCTACGAGCAGTACTTC. This sequence joins TRBV5-1 and TRBJ2-7, with D maybe TRBD1 (6 bases). Germline CDR1 and CDR2: SGHRS and YFSETQ. Trimming left V 4 bases short and J 1 base short, with 12 bases between. The CDR3 runs 14 residues.